A selection of T cell receptor beta chains follows, all from one sample in a study of T cells in Graves' hyperthyroidism and ophthalmopathy. TCRdb processed the multiplex PCR reads anew with MiXCR; each CDR3 protein has one entry. The sample consists of around 190,000 distinct CDR3 sequences, 17% of them appearing once. Sequencing was carried out using blood. The receptors derive from a woman in her forties or fifties with Graves' hyperthyroidism. Each CDR3 is given with its conserved first and last residue. A D gene is named only where the DNA matches it firmly. The size of a clone is reported for some rows only, either as once, few or many, or as a class for expanded clones.

d_call	cdr3_length	j_call	v_call	clone_size	cdr3_aa	cdr3_nt
NA	9	TRBJ2-1	TRBV2	many	CARSSKQFF	TGTGCCAGAAGCAGTAAGCAGTTCTTC
NA	15	TRBJ2-7	TRBV20-1	many	CSARDLEGGGYEQYF	TGCAGTGCTAGAGATCTTGAGGGAGGTGGTTACGAGCAGTACTTC
TRBD2	16	TRBJ2-3	TRBV7-2	NA	CASSDRTSGPTDTQYF	TGTGCCAGCAGCGACCGGACTAGCGGACCCACAGATACGCAGTATTTT
TRBD2	15	TRBJ2-1	TRBV9	many	CASSVGLAVWNEQFF	TGTGCCAGCAGCGTAGGGCTAGCGGTGTGGAATGAGCAGTTCTTC
TRBD1	13	TRBJ1-6	TRBV9	many	CASSVGQDSPLHF	TGTGCCAGCAGCGTGGGACAGGATTCACCCCTCCACTTT
NA	13	TRBJ2-1	TRBV5-1	few	CASGPTSYNEQFF	TGCGCCAGCGGTCCGACTAGCTACAATGAGCAGTTCTTC
NA	14	TRBJ2-7	TRBV5-8	NA	CASSFRAKTNEQYF	TGTGCCAGCAGCTTCCGCGCCAAAACTAACGAGCAGTACTTC
NA	15	TRBJ2-1	TRBV3-1	many	CASSPSRRSYNEQFF	TGTGCCAGCAGCCCGTCTCGGCGGTCCTACAATGAGCAGTTCTTC
NA	15	TRBJ2-5	TRBV11-2	many	CASSFRPVDQETQYF	TGTGCCAGCAGCTTTCGACCGGTGGACCAAGAGACCCAGTACTTC
TRBD2	16	TRBJ2-3	TRBV7-9	many	CASSSRLARGTDTQYF	TGTGCCAGCAGCTCGCGACTAGCAAGGGGCACAGATACGCAGTATTTT
TRBD2	16	TRBJ2-2	TRBV9	many	CASSGSSGVTTGELFF	TGTGCCAGCAGCGGATCTAGCGGGGTGACAACCGGGGAGCTGTTTTTT
NA	13	TRBJ2-5	TRBV7-3	many	CAGSLSQGETQYF	TGTGCCGGCAGCTTAAGTCAGGGAGAGACCCAGTACTTC
NA	14	TRBJ1-1	TRBV7-3	many	CASSSTGRVTEAFF	TGTGCCAGCAGTTCTACAGGGAGAGTAACTGAAGCTTTCTTT
TRBD1	18	TRBJ2-2	TRBV7-3	NA	CASSLWSRQGKSTGELFF	TGTGCCAGCAGCTTATGGAGTAGACAGGGGAAGAGCACCGGGGAGCTGTTTTTT
NA	14	TRBJ2-7	TRBV5-1	NA	CASSLVPGPYEQYF	TGCGCCAGCAGCTTGGTTCCGGGGCCCTACGAGCAGTACTTC
NA	16	TRBJ2-2	TRBV19	NA	CASDRRGAVYAGELFF	TGTGCCAGTGATCGTCGAGGGGCAGTCTACGCCGGGGAGCTGTTTTTT
NA	13	TRBJ2-3	TRBV6-1	many	CASSRESGDTQYF	TGTGCCAGCAGTCGGGAATCTGGAGATACGCAGTATTTT
NA	14	TRBJ2-1	TRBV4-3	many	CASSQDRIYNEQFF	TGCGCCAGCAGCCAAGATAGGATATACAATGAGCAGTTCTTC
TRBD1	12	TRBJ1-1	TRBV11-2	many	CASSRDRGQAFF	TGTGCCAGCAGCAGGGACAGGGGGCAAGCTTTCTTT
TRBD1	11	TRBJ1-1	TRBV20-1	many	CSAPTGGSAFF	TGCAGTGCGCCGACAGGGGGATCAGCTTTCTTT
NA	16	TRBJ2-1	TRBV3-1	many	CASSRYGTSSNNEQFF	TGTGCCAGCAGCCGCTACGGGACGTCAAGCAACAATGAGCAGTTCTTC
NA	15	TRBJ1-4	TRBV20-1	many	CSARDKAGGNEKLFF	TGCAGTGCTAGAGATAAGGCCGGTGGGAATGAAAAACTGTTTTTT
TRBD1	11	TRBJ1-1	TRBV29-1	many	CSVATGVEAFF	TGCAGCGTCGCCACAGGGGTTGAAGCTTTCTTT
NA	15	TRBJ1-1	TRBV7-9	many	CASSLTGASPTEAFF	TGTGCCAGCAGCTTAACTGGGGCCTCCCCTACTGAAGCTTTCTTT
NA	14	TRBJ1-2	TRBV28	many	CASSSGAGNYGYTF	TGTGCCAGCAGTTCGGGGGCAGGGAACTATGGCTACACCTTC
NA	12	TRBJ2-3	TRBV2	many	CASGSISDTQYF	TGTGCCAGCGGTAGCATCTCAGATACGCAGTATTTT
NA	15	TRBJ2-1	TRBV5-1	many	CASSLFPGRYNEQFF	TGCGCCAGCAGCCTTTTCCCCGGGCGATACAATGAGCAGTTCTTC
TRBD1	17	TRBJ1-5	TRBV28	NA	CASSLDMGDRATQPQHF	TGTGCCAGCAGCCTAGATATGGGGGACAGGGCAACTCAGCCCCAGCATTTT
NA	14	TRBJ2-3	TRBV2	NA	CASSRGQPTDTQYF	TGTGCCAGCAGTAGAGGACAGCCAACAGATACGCAGTATTTT
NA	16	TRBJ2-3	TRBV5-5	NA	CASSWKTGASTDTQYF	TGTGCCAGCAGTTGGAAGACTGGGGCGAGCACAGATACGCAGTATTTT
TRBD1	15	TRBJ1-5	TRBV6-1	many	CASSLGQGWNQPQHF	TGTGCCAGCAGCCTCGGACAGGGTTGGAATCAGCCCCAGCATTTT
TRBD2	15	TRBJ2-7	TRBV5-1	many	CASSLASGGTYEQYF	TGCGCCAGCAGCTTGGCTAGCGGGGGGACCTACGAGCAGTACTTC
NA	14	TRBJ2-7	TRBV18	many	CASSPQGPTYEQYF	TGTGCCAGCTCACCGCAGGGTCCAACCTACGAGCAGTACTTC
NA	14	TRBJ2-5	TRBV2	many	CASSDEGRQETQYF	TGTGCCAGCAGTGACGAGGGTCGCCAAGAGACCCAGTACTTC
TRBD1	16	TRBJ2-1	TRBV6-1	many	CASSAAGQANRNEQFF	TGTGCCAGCAGTGCCGCCGGACAGGCCAATCGCAATGAGCAGTTCTTC
NA	15	TRBJ1-5	TRBV6-1	many	CASTQRNGFNQPQHF	TGTGCCAGCACCCAGAGGAACGGGTTCAATCAGCCCCAGCATTTT
NA	14	TRBJ2-1	TRBV5-1	many	CASSHGHSYNEQFF	TGCGCCAGCAGCCACGGACACTCCTACAATGAGCAGTTCTTC
TRBD1	16	TRBJ1-2	TRBV3-1	many	CASSQEGTGTVDGYTF	TGTGCCAGCAGCCAAGAAGGGACAGGGACGGTGGATGGCTACACCTTC
NA	15	TRBJ2-3	TRBV28	many	CASSSPGGGVNWKYF	TGTGCCAGCAGTAGCCCCGGGGGCGGGGTGAATTGGAAGTATTTT